This T cell receptor (beta chain) was sequenced for a study of naive and memory T cell subsets (dated by TCRdb to 2016 to 2017). Some background on the complete study: According to the figure summarizing the samples, there were some ten blood donors, 7 tuberculin skin test biopsies and 3 saline control biopsies. PCR2 was typically performed as a SYBR Green qPCR that was stopped at a set threshold, although end-point PCR (roughly 6 cycles) could be used instead for low-input samples.

For whole blood analysis, approximately 2.4 ml of peripheral blood was collected from healthy adult volunteers into Tempus tubes, and RNA was extracted following the manufacturer's instructions. Using 3' ligation of a UMI-containing oligonucleotide to TCR cDNA, the study laid out a robust and sensitive protocol to amplify, sequence and analyze TCRs. Total RNA, without cell sorting, was DNase treated with RQ1 DNase before reverse transcription, targeting roughly 1 to 1,100 ng input. Skin biopsy and whole blood libraries were made to test pipeline robustness in samples where T cells form a minority population. Trimming at the junction amounts to 8 bases on V and 7 bases on J, and the germline ends lie 15 bases apart. From cysteine to phenylalanine, the CDR3 is 12 amino acids long. Kept here is only the CDR3 DNA, which spans 36 bases and is read in frame from base 1. The germline V gene specifies SQVTM as CDR1 and ANQGSEA as CDR2.

Receptors were amplified or captured by 5' RACE. For the blood and skin samples, reverse transcription of TCR RNA was done with SuperScript IV along with alpha and beta constant region primers. The ligated cDNA was amplified in four rounds of PCR with nested alpha and beta constant region primers together with the SP2 primer. An oligonucleotide carrying the Illumina SP2 primer and a UMI was ligated to the 3' end of the cDNA by means of T4 RNA ligase 1. The 12-nucleotide UMI was composed of two random hexamers separated by an eight-base spacer, which was included to prevent hairpin formation. From the second PCR onward, TCR alpha and beta chain libraries were processed separately and dual indexed for multiplexing. After pooling, the indexed libraries were analyzed by capillary electrophoresis and sequenced on either an Illumina MiSeq or NextSeq. PhiX DNA at roughly 4.5-7.5% was added to the libraries to raise base diversity and improve cluster recognition. Per the original workflow: Demultiplexor pulled UMIs out of read 2, joined the UMIs with the TCR sequence from read 1, and separated reads according to sample indices. Decombinator identified V and J genes and V-J junctions and gave each TCR a five-part identifier that included V and J deletions. Collapsinator used UMIs to correct sequencing errors and PCR amplification heterogeneity, yielding UMI-based abundance per TCR. CDR3Translator converted identifiers to nucleotide sequence, translated to amino acids, and extracted CDR3 regions using terminal motifs. Error-corrected alpha and beta TCR counts from blood and skin were compared after normalization to input RNA amount. The raw public reads went through TCRdb reprocessing: fastp at Q25, MiXCR clone calling, in-frame beta chains kept. Every entry covers one CDR3 protein and lists the most common genes and DNA from its rows. The V and J calls were determined by TCRdb, not by the authors. The sample profile shows just over 25,000 distinct CDR3 sequences; under 30% of them were found once. The ten largest clonotypes hold about 1.8% of the sample.

This clonotype occurred a few times. There is no known antigen for this receptor. Base-call qualities are not available, and no considerably larger clone is one nucleotide away. Broader findings and caveats from the paper: The RNA-based method was acknowledged as potentially sensitive to TCR transcript changes with T cell activation and differentiation.

The sequence was obtained from a female donor in good health. Recombination connected TRBV29-1 to TRBJ2-1, and TRBD2 may be the D gene, going by 6 matching bases. In nucleotides, the sequence is TGCAGCTCCCATTCAGGGAGGAATGAGCAGTTCTTC. This yields the protein CSSHSGRNEQFF.